The 29 T cell receptor beta chains below come from one sample, sequenced in a study of CD8 T cells in ankylosing spondylitis. TCRdb independently ran MiXCR on the 5' RACE reads; one entry per CDR3 protein. The sample yields tens of thousands of distinct CDR3 sequences, roughly 2.5% seen once. The sequencing input was blood, either unsorted or a sorted T cell fraction (not recorded which). The receptors shown here come from a male donor with ankylosing spondylitis or in good health (not recorded which).

This clonotype came up many times. The J gene is TRBJ2-3, the V gene TRBV9, with TRBD2 matching over 8 bases. Germline V CDR1 and CDR2: SGDLS, YYNGEE. The CDR3 is 15 residues long. V shed 3 bases and J 3 bases; nucleotides not matched to a gene: 6. CDR3 in DNA: TGTGCCAGCAGCGACCAGCGGGAGTCTACAGATACGCAGTATTTT. This codes for CASSDQRESTDTQYF.

This clonotype was seen at least ten times. The chain recombines TRBV9 with TRBJ1-4; TRBD1 aligns across 7 bases. Germline CDR1 and CDR2: SGDLS and YYNGEE. This CDR3 contains 15 residues. V dropped 4 bases and J dropped 5; count of bases not matched to a gene: 8. Here the CDR3 DNA reads TGTGCCAGCAGCCCGCGACAGGGAAAGAATGAAAAACTGTTTTTT. The encoded protein is CASSPRQGKNEKLFF.

In its sample, this clonotype was seen many times. The V call is TRBV9, the J call TRBJ1-4; D remains ambiguous. CDR1 is SGDLS and CDR2 is YYNGEE in the germline V gene. CDR3 length: 12 residues. V was pared by 3 bases and J by 8 bases, with 8 bases between. DNA of the CDR3: TGTGCCAGCAGCGGGCTAACGGAAAAACTGTTTTTT. It specifies CASSGLTEKLFF.

This clonotype was detected many times. Written as DNA, the CDR3 is TGTGCCAGCAGCCCCGGCCCGGGGGGAAAACTGTTTTTT. Protein: CASSPGPGGKLFF. The V and J genes are TRBV9 and TRBJ1-4; TRBD1 might be the D (5 bases). The CDR3 length is 13 residues. Germline V gene lookup returns CDR1 SGDLS and CDR2 YYNGEE. Trimming left V 4 bases short and J 10 bases short, with 14 bases between.

This clonotype showed up many times. The genes are TRBV23-1 and TRBJ1-5, with 10 bases aligning to TRBD1. TRBV23-1 is recorded as an ORF, its role being uncertain. V trimming: 4 bases; J trimming: 3 bases; junction bases outside the gene matches: 9. The length of the CDR3 is 17 residues. The CDR3 reads CASSRDGTGAYNQPQHF. Written as DNA, the CDR3 is TGCGCCAGCAGTCGGGATGGGACAGGGGCCTACAATCAGCCCCAGCATTTT.

This clonotype came up many times. For the CDR3, the DNA is TGTGCCAGCAGCGTAGGAATCCTCCTAGCGGGAGGGCCGGGTGAGCAGTTCTTC. This gives the protein CASSVGILLAGGPGEQFF. The chain uses TRBV9 and TRBJ2-1, with 12 bases aligning to TRBD2. This CDR3 has 18 amino acids. CDR1 is SGDLS, CDR2 YYNGEE, per germline. J gave up 9 bases and V 0 bases, and 13 bases lay outside the gene matches.

The sample holds many counts of this clonotype. The V call is TRBV9, the J call TRBJ2-7; D ambiguous. With 1 base removed from V and 4 bases from J, the gap between germline ends came to 9 bases. The CDR3 contains 13 residues. The germline V gene has CDR1 SGDLS and CDR2 YYNGEE. This CDR3 reads CASSVNAGYEQYF. CDR3 sequence (DNA): TGTGCCAGCAGCGTAAACGCCGGATACGAGCAGTACTTC.

In this sample, this clonotype turned up many times. The gene calls are TRBV9 and TRBJ2-1; no reliable D call. Germline CDR1 reads SGDLS; CDR2 reads YYNGEE. The CDR3 length is 15 residues. V lost 5 bases to trimming and J lost 8 bases, with 20 bases between them. CDR3 sequence reads: CASRVSAGDGDEQFF. CDR3 nucleotides: TGTGCCAGCAGAGTCTCCGCCGGCGATGGGGATGAGCAGTTCTTC.

This clonotype was seen ten or more times. The V and J genes are TRBV9 and TRBJ1-1; 9 bases map to TRBD1. The CDR3 contains 16 residues. CDR1 SGDLS and CDR2 YYNGEE come from the germline V gene. V shed 2 bases, J shed 2 bases, and the junction held 7 bases outside the gene matches. The CDR3 DNA reads as TGTGCCAGCAGCGTTGGGACAGGGAGGGCCAACACTGAAGCTTTCTTT. It specifies CASSVGTGRANTEAFF.

The sample holds many counts of this clonotype. V is TRBV9 and J is TRBJ2-2, with D perhaps being TRBD1 or TRBD2 (5 bases each). Trimming took off 0 bases at V and 1 base at J, with 10 bases between the two ends. Germline V CDR1 and CDR2: SGDLS, YYNGEE. The CDR3 is made up of 16 amino acids. CDR3 sequence (DNA): TGTGCCAGCAGCGTAGACACGGGGCGGAACACCGGGGAGCTGTTTTTT. This sequence encodes CASSVDTGRNTGELFF.

In this sample, this clonotype turned up many times. This chain uses TRBV9 with TRBJ2-7; D remains unclear. The CDR3 totals 13 residues. Between the trimmed V and J ends, which lost 4 bases and 0 bases, there was a span of 8 bases. Germline lookup yields CDR1 SGDLS and CDR2 YYNGEE. CDR3 bases: TGTGCCAGCAGCTTAGGACCCTCCTACGAGCAGTACTTC. Translation gives CASSLGPSYEQYF.

This clonotype showed up many times. The rearrangement joins TRBV9 to TRBJ2-7, with 9 bases lining up with TRBD1. J was trimmed by 4 bases and V by 0 bases; bases with no gene match: 5. CDR1 is SGDLS and CDR2 is YYNGEE in the germline V gene. CDR3 length equals 15 residues. The CDR3 protein is CASSVGDRVWYEQYF. The CDR3 bases are TGTGCCAGCAGCGTAGGGGACAGGGTATGGTACGAGCAGTACTTC.

At least ten counts were recorded for this clonotype. V is TRBV9 and J is TRBJ1-4; no definite D call. V gave up 3 bases and J gave up 3 bases, with 12 bases separating them. CDR1 SGDLS and CDR2 YYNGEE come from the germline V gene. The CDR3 has 15 residues. DNA of the CDR3: TGTGCCAGCAGCGCGAACCCTAGGGCTAATGAAAAACTGTTTTTT. Its protein product is CASSANPRANEKLFF. The whole variable domain, remainder taken from reference TRBV9 and TRBJ1-4, is DSGVTQTPKHLITATGQRVTLRCSPRSGDLSVYWYQQSLDQGLQFLIQYYNGEERAKGNILERFSAQQFPDLHSELNLSSLELGDSALYFCASSANPRANEKLFFGSGTQLSVL.

This clonotype was seen at least ten times. The genes are TRBV9 and TRBJ1-4, with D unresolved. The germline V gene has CDR1 SGDLS and CDR2 YYNGEE. The V end was cut by 4 bases, the J end by 8 bases, with 15 bases between. The CDR3 spans 14 residues. DNA of the CDR3: TGTGCCAGCAGCACTTCCGAGGTGGAGGAAAAACTGTTTTTT. Translating gives CASSTSEVEEKLFF.

This clonotype was counted many times. In DNA form, the CDR3 reads TGTGCCAGCAGCGAGACTAGCGGGAGGGCCATAGAAAATGAGCAGTTCTTC. Its protein product is CASSETSGRAIENEQFF. This chain connects TRBV9 to TRBJ2-1, with 14 nucleotides matching TRBD2. The CDR3 is made up of 17 amino acids. Germline trimming cut 3 bases from V and 7 bases from J; bases unmatched to any gene: 9. Germline-derived CDR1 and CDR2 are SGDLS and YYNGEE.

This clonotype was seen ten or more times. CDR3: CASSPLGGTSTDTQYF. The CDR3 DNA follows: TGTGCCAGCAGCCCCCTTGGCGGGACTAGCACAGATACGCAGTATTTT. The chain uses TRBV9 and TRBJ2-3, with a possible D match to TRBD2 (6 bases). V gave up 4 bases and J gave up 0 bases, with 15 bases separating them. CDR1 SGDLS and CDR2 YYNGEE come from the germline V gene. CDR3 size: 16 residues.

This clonotype was seen ten or more times. The gene calls are TRBV9 and TRBJ2-7; no definite D call. This CDR3 comprises 14 residues. The V end lost 0 bases, the J end lost 0 bases, and 7 bases lay between the germline ends. CDR1 is SGDLS, CDR2 YYNGEE, per germline. The CDR3 sequence is CASSVVSDSYEQYF. In DNA, the CDR3 is TGTGCCAGCAGCGTAGTTAGTGACTCCTACGAGCAGTACTTC.

There are many counts of this clonotype. This chain joins TRBV9 and TRBJ1-5, with 8 nucleotides matching TRBD1. This CDR3 spans 14 amino acids. CDR1 is SGDLS, CDR2 YYNGEE, per germline. Trimming took 4 bases from V and 5 from J; bases not matched to a gene: 5. In nucleotides, the CDR3 is TGTGCCAGCAGCCCAGGACAGGGCTATCAGCCCCAGCATTTT. Its translation is CASSPGQGYQPQHF.

This clonotype was detected many times. The V call is TRBV9, the J call TRBJ1-1; 7 nucleotides line up with TRBD1. V lost 0 bases to trimming and J lost 4 bases; unmatched junction nucleotides: 3. The CDR3 length is 14 residues. Germline V lookup: CDR1 SGDLS, CDR2 YYNGEE. The chain's CDR3 is CASSVDAGGTEAFF. DNA of the CDR3: TGTGCCAGCAGCGTAGACGCAGGGGGCACTGAAGCTTTCTTT. The full variable domain, its missing parts supplied by reference TRBV9 and TRBJ1-1, is DSGVTQTPKHLITATGQRVTLRCSPRSGDLSVYWYQQSLDQGLQFLIQYYNGEERAKGNILERFSAQQFPDLHSELNLSSLELGDSALYFCASSVDAGGTEAFFGQGTRLTVV.

This clonotype came up many times. The genes are TRBV9 and TRBJ2-7, with D possibly matching TRBD1 (6 bases). The CDR3 sequence is 12 residues long. The germline gives CDR1 SGDLS, CDR2 YYNGEE. Trimming left V 3 bases short and J 6 bases short, with 10 bases between. CDR3 bases: TGTGCCAGCAGCGGGACAGTGGGCGAGCAGTACTTC. Amino acids: CASSGTVGEQYF.

This clonotype occurred many times. The rearrangement joins TRBV9 to TRBJ2-7, with a tentative D call TRBD2 (6 bases). The germline V gene encodes CDR1 SGDLS and CDR2 YYNGEE. Between the trimmed V and J ends, which lost 2 bases and 4 bases, there was a span of 13 bases. This CDR3 comprises 14 residues. Here the CDR3 reads CASSVDIREYEQYF. CDR3 DNA sequence: TGTGCCAGCAGCGTGGATATCCGGGAGTACGAGCAGTACTTC.

This clonotype was recorded at least ten times. This sequence joins TRBV9 and TRBJ2-3, with D unclear. Trimming shortened V by 0 bases and J by 0 bases, and 8 bases separated the two germline ends. There are 15 residues in the CDR3. Per germline, CDR1 SGDLS and CDR2 YYNGEE. In DNA form, the CDR3 reads TGTGCCAGCAGCGTAGATCGGAGAAGCACAGATACGCAGTATTTT. This translates into CASSVDRRSTDTQYF. Based on the CDR3 plus reference TRBV9 and TRBJ2-3, the full variable domain is DSGVTQTPKHLITATGQRVTLRCSPRSGDLSVYWYQQSLDQGLQFLIQYYNGEERAKGNILERFSAQQFPDLHSELNLSSLELGDSALYFCASSVDRRSTDTQYFGPGTRLTVL.

This clonotype was seen at least ten times. The chain couples TRBV9 to TRBJ2-7, with D perhaps matching TRBD1 or TRBD2 (6 bases each). V shed 7 bases and J shed 2 bases, with 13 bases lying between them. The CDR3 totals 13 residues. The V gene's germline CDR1 is SGDLS and CDR2 YYNGEE. Written as DNA, the CDR3 is TGTGCCAGCTCTAGGGGGGAGGCCTACGAGCAGTACTTC. Protein product: CASSRGEAYEQYF.

This clonotype was counted ten times or more. The chain recombines TRBV9 with TRBJ2-7; 9 positions match TRBD2. Germline CDR1 SGDLS, CDR2 YYNGEE. Trimming at V came to 3 bases and at J to 0 bases, leaving 7 bases not matched to a gene. This CDR3 has 16 amino acids. The CDR3 loop is CASSAPGTSSSYEQYF. DNA for the CDR3: TGTGCCAGCAGCGCCCCCGGGACTAGCAGCTCCTACGAGCAGTACTTC.

This clonotype was observed at least ten times. CDR3 region: CASRAQENIQYF. The CDR3 bases are TGTGCCAGCCGCGCCCAAGAAAACATTCAGTACTTC. This chain links TRBV9 with TRBJ2-4; the D is unclear. The CDR3 loop spans 12 amino acids. V gave up 7 bases and J gave up 5 bases, with 10 bases separating them. Germline lookup yields CDR1 SGDLS and CDR2 YYNGEE.

This clonotype came up many times. This chain uses TRBV9 with TRBJ2-7; 8 bases fit TRBD1. Germline loops: CDR1 SGDLS, CDR2 YYNGEE. The CDR3 has 14 residues. Trimming took 4 bases from V and 6 from J; bases not matched to a gene: 9. The CDR3 DNA reads as TGTGCCAGCAGCATTCGACAGGGGCCTAGCGAGCAGTACTTC. Protein: CASSIRQGPSEQYF.

Details on this clonotype: A much larger clone differs by one base, so this may be a read error. The missing conserved phenylalanine or tryptophan at the end of this CDR3 makes a read error likely. The genes are TRBV9 and TRBJ2-5, with 10 positions matching TRBD2. The CDR3 runs 14 residues. The germline V gene encodes CDR1 SGDLS and CDR2 YYNGEE. The V gene end was trimmed by 0 bases and the J gene end by 5 bases; junction bases not matched to a gene: 1. CDR3 residues: CASSVELAGETQYL. CDR3 coding DNA: TGTGCCAGCAGCGTAGAACTAGCGGGGGAGACCCAGTACCTC.

Of note for this clonotype: An end of the junction differs from the germline gene, which may be a read error. V is TRBV9 and J is TRBJ2-7, with 10 nucleotides matching TRBD1. Germline assignment: CDR1 SGDLS and CDR2 YYNGEE. The CDR3 is 15 amino acids. CDR3 in amino acids: CASTVGQGEDYEQYF. In DNA, the CDR3 is TGTGCCAGCACCGTAGGACAGGGGGAAGACTACGAGCAGTACTTC.

Ten or more counts support this clonotype. The chain links TRBV9 to TRBJ2-1, with TRBD2 matching 8 bases. The ends lost 1 base at V and 4 bases at J; junction bases unmatched: 4. Germline V lookup: CDR1 SGDLS, CDR2 YYNGEE. This CDR3 is built from 15 residues. The CDR3 coding sequence is TGTGCCAGCAGCGTACTTAGCGGGATTTACAATGAGCAGTTCTTC. This sequence encodes CASSVLSGIYNEQFF.